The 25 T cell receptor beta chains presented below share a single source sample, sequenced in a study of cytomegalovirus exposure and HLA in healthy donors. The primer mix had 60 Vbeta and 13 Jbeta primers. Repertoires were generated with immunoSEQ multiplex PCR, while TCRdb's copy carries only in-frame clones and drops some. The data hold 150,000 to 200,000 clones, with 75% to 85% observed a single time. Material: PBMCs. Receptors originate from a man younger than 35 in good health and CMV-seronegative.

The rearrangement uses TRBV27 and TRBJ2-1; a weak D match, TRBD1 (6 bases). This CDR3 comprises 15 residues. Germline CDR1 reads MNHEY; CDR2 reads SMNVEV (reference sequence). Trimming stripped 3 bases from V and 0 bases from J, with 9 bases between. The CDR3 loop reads CASSFNRVSYNEQFF. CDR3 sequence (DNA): TGTGCCAGCAGTTTTAACAGGGTCTCCTACAATGAGCAGTTCTTC.

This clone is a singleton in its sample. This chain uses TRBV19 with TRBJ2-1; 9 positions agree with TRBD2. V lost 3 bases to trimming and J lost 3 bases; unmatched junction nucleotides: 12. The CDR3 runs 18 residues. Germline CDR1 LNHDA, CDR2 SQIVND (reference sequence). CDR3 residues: CASSISGLAGGNYNEQFF. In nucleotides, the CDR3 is TGTGCCAGTAGTATTTCTGGGTTGGCGGGGGGGAACTACAATGAGCAGTTCTTC.

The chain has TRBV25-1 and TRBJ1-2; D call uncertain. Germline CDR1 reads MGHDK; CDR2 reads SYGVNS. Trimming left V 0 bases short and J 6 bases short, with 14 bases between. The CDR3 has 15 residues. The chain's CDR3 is CASSEYLGRRDGYTF. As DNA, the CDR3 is TGTGCCAGCAGTGAATATCTGGGTCGACGGGATGGCTACACCTTC.

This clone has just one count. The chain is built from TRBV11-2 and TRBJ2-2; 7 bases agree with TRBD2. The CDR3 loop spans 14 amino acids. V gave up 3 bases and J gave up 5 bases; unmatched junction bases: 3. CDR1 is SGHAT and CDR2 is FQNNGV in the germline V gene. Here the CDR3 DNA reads TGTGCCAGCAGCTTTACGGGGGGAACCGGGGAGCTGTTTTTT. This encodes CASSFTGGTGELFF.

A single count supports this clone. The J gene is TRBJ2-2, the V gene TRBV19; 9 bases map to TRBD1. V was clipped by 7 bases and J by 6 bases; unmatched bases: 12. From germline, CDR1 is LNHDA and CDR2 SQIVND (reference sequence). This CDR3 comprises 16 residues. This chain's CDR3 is CASTGGGTGRAGELFF. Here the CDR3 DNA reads TGTGCCAGTACAGGGGGCGGGACAGGGAGGGCCGGGGAGCTGTTTTTT.

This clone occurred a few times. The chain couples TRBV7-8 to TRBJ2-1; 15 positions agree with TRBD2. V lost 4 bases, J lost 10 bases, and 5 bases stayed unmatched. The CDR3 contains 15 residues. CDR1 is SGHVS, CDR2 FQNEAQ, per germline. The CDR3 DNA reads TGTGCCAGCAGCTACCCGGGACTAGCGGGAGGCGAGCAGTTCTTC. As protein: CASSYPGLAGGEQFF.

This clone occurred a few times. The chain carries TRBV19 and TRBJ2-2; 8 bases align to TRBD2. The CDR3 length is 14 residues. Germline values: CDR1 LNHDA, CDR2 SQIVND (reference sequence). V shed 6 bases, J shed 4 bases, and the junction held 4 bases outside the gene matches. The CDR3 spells CASRLAGSTGELFF. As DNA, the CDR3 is TGTGCCAGTAGGTTAGCGGGATCCACCGGGGAGCTGTTTTTT.

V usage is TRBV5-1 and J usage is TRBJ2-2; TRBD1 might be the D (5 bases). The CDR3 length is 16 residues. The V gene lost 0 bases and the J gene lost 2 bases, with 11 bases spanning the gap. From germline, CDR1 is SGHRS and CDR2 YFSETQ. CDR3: CASSLVAGINTGELFF. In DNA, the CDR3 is TGCGCCAGCAGCTTGGTAGCAGGGATTAACACCGGGGAGCTGTTTTTT.

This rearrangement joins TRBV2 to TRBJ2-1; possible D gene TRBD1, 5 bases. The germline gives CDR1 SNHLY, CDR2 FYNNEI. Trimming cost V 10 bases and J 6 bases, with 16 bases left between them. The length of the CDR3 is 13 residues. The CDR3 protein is CANTVVGVNEQFF. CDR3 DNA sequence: TGTGCCAACACGGTCGTAGGGGTCAATGAGCAGTTCTTC.

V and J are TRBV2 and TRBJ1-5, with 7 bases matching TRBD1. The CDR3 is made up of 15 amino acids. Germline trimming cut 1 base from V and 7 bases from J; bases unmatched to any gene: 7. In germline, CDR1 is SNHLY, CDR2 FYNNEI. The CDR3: CASSEGDRLTQPQHF. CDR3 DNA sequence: TGTGCCAGCAGTGAAGGGGACAGATTGACCCAGCCCCAGCATTTT.

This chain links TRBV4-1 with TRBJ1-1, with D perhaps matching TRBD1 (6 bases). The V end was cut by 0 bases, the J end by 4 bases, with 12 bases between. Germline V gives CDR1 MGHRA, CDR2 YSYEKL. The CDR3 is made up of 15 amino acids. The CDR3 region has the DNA TGCGCCAGCAGCCAAGATTTACAGGGAATCACTGAAGCTTTCTTT. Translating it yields CASSQDLQGITEAFF.

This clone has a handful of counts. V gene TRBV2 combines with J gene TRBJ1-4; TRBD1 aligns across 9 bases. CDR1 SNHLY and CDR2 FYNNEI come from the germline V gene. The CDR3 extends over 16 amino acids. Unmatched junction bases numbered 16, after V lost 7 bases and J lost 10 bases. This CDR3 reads CASIFETGGEIGKLFF. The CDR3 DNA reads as TGTGCCAGCATTTTTGAAACAGGGGGCGAAATCGGAAAACTGTTTTTT.

CDR3 DNA: TGTGCCAGCAGCTTAACAGGGGTAGGGGCCAACGTCCTGACTTTC. Translated: CASSLTGVGANVLTF. The chain joins TRBV7-2 to TRBJ2-6, with 7 bases matching TRBD1. CDR3 length: 15 residues. V shed 2 bases and J 4 bases; nucleotides not matched to a gene: 2. Germline V gene lookup returns CDR1 SGHTA and CDR2 FQGNSA.

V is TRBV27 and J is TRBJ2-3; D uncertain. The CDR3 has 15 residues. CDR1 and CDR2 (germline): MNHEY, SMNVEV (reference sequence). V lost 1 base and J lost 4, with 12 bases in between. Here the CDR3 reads CASSLYASIADTQYF. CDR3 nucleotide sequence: TGTGCCAGCAGTTTATATGCTAGTATCGCAGATACGCAGTATTTT.

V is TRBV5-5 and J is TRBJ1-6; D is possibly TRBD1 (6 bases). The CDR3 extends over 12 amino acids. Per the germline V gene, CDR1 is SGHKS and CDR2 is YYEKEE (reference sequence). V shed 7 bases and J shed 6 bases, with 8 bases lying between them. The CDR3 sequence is CASGQINSPLHF. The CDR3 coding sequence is TGTGCCAGCGGACAGATTAATTCACCCCTCCACTTT.

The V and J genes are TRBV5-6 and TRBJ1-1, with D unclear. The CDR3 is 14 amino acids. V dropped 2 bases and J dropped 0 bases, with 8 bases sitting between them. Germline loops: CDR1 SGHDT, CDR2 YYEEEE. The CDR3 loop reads CASSFGPLNTEAFF. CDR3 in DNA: TGTGCCAGCAGCTTTGGCCCGCTGAACACTGAAGCTTTCTTT.

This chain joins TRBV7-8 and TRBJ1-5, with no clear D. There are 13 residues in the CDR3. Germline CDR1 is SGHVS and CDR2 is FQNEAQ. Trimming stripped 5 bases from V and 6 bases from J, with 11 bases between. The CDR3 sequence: CASSRGQTQPQHF. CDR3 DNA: TGTGCCAGCAGCCGAGGCCAAACTCAGCCCCAGCATTTT. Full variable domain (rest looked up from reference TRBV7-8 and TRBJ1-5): GAGVSQSPRYKVAKRGQDVALRCDPISGHVSLFWYQQALGQGPEFLTYFQNEAQLDKSGLPSDRFFAERPEGSVSTLKIQRTQQEDSAVYLCASSRGQTQPQHFGDGTRLSIL.

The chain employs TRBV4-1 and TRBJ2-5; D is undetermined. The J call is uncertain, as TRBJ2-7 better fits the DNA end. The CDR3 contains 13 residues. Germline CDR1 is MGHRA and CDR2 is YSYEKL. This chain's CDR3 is CASSPARSYEQYF. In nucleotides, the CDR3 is TGCGCCAGCAGCCCCGCTCGGTCCTACGAGCAGTACTTC.

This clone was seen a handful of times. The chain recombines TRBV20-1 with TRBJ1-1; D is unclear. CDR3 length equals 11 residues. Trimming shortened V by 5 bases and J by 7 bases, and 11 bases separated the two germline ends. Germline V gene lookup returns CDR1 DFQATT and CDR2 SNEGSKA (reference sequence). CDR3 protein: CSAWRTGEAFF. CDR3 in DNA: TGCAGTGCTTGGAGGACCGGTGAAGCTTTCTTT.

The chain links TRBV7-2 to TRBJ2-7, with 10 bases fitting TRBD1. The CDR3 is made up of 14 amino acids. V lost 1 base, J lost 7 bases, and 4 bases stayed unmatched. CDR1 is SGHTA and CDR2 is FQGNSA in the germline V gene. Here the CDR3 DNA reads TGTGCCAGCAGCTTAGGGGGACAGGGGTGGGAGCAGTACTTC. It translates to CASSLGGQGWEQYF.

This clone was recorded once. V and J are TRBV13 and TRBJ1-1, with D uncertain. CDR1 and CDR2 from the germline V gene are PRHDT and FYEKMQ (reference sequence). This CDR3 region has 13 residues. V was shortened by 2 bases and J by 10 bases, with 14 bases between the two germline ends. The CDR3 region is CASSLSDSEGAFF. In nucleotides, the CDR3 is TGTGCCAGCAGCTTATCAGATAGCGAAGGAGCTTTCTTT.

CDR3 DNA sequence: TGTGCCAGCAGCTTTTGGGGAGTAGGGTACAATGAGCAGTTCTTC. As protein: CASSFWGVGYNEQFF. The V gene is TRBV5-6, the J gene TRBJ2-1; D is perhaps TRBD2 (5 bases). Germline CDR1 is SGHDT and CDR2 is YYEEEE. The CDR3 is 15 amino acids. V was trimmed by 2 bases and J by 4 bases, leaving 13 bases between them.

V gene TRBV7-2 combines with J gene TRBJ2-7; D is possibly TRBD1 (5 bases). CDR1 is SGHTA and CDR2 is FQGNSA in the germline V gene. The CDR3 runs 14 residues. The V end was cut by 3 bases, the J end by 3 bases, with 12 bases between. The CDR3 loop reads CASSFQGAGYEQYF. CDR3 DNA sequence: TGTGCCAGCAGCTTCCAGGGTGCAGGCTACGAGCAGTACTTC. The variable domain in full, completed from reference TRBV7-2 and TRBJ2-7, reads GAGVSQSPSNKVTEKGKDVELRCDPISGHTALYWYRQSLGQGLEFLIYFQGNSAPDKSGLPSDRFSAERTGGSVSTLTIQRTQQEDSAVYLCASSFQGAGYEQYFGPGTRLTVT.

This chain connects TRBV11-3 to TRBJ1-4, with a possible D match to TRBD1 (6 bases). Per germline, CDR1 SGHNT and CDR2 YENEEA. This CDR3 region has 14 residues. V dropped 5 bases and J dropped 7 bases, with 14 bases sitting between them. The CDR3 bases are TGTGCCAGCAGCCCACCAGGGGCGGTTGAAAAACTGTTTTTT. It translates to CASSPPGAVEKLFF.

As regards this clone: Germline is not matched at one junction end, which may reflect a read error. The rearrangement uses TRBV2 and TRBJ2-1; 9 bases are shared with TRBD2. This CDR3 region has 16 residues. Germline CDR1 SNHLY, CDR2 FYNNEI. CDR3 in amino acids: CASREGSGRTNNEQFF. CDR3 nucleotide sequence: TGTGCCAGCAGAGAAGGCAGCGGGAGGACTAACAATGAGCAGTTCTTC.